A selection of T cell receptor beta chains follows, all from one sample in a study of shared T cell receptors in the human thymus. Generated by immunoSEQ multiplex PCR, the TCRdb table keeps only in-frame clones and is missing some. The sample has roughly 500,000 clones, approximately 78% seen once. A further study also used this sample, focusing on human thymus T cells.

Sequencing used thymocytes. Every receptor here comes from a boy younger than two with a congenital heart defect. Each CDR3 is given with its conserved first and last residue. A D gene is named only where the DNA matches it firmly. The listing skips clone size in some rows; elsewhere it reads once, few, many or a size class.

j_gene: TRBJ1-3
d_gene: TRBD1
abundance: -
v_gene: TRBV28
CDR3aa: CASGSTGDTIYF
CDR3nt: TGTGCCAGCGGATCAACAGGGGACACCATATATTTT

j_gene: TRBJ2-3
d_gene: TRBD2
abundance: -
v_gene: TRBV9
CDR3aa: CASSPRLAGLTDTQYF
CDR3nt: TGTGCCAGCAGCCCTCGACTAGCGGGGCTCACAGATACGCAGTATTTT

j_gene: TRBJ1-3
d_gene: -
abundance: -
v_gene: TRBV6-5
CDR3aa: CASSSSEAYSGNTIYF
CDR3nt: TGTGCCAGCAGTTCGAGTGAGGCCTACTCTGGAAACACCATATATTTT

j_gene: TRBJ1-5
d_gene: -
abundance: -
v_gene: TRBV7-2
CDR3aa: CASTRGGNQPQHF
CDR3nt: TGTGCCAGCACCAGAGGCGGCAATCAGCCCCAGCATTTT

j_gene: TRBJ1-2
d_gene: -
abundance: few
v_gene: TRBV21-1
CDR3aa: CASREQLRTDGYTF
CDR3nt: TGTGCCAGCAGGGAGCAATTACGGACAGATGGCTACACCTTC

j_gene: TRBJ2-7
d_gene: TRBD2
abundance: -
v_gene: TRBV4-3
CDR3aa: CASSQSLGLDGTYEQYF
CDR3nt: TGCGCCAGCAGCCAATCCCTTGGACTAGACGGTACCTACGAGCAGTACTTC

j_gene: TRBJ2-7
d_gene: TRBD2
abundance: -
v_gene: TRBV10-1
CDR3aa: CASSEMASGRGEQYF
CDR3nt: TGCGCCAGCAGTGAAATGGCTAGCGGCCGGGGCGAGCAGTACTTC

j_gene: TRBJ1-5
d_gene: -
abundance: -
v_gene: TRBV7-2
CDR3aa: CASSFRGRAQHF
CDR3nt: TGTGCCAGCAGCTTTAGGGGCAGGGCCCAGCATTTT

j_gene: TRBJ1-1
d_gene: TRBD1
abundance: -
v_gene: TRBV7-8
CDR3aa: CASSFVRGPFMNTEAFF
CDR3nt: TGTGCCAGCAGCTTTGTCAGGGGGCCGTTCATGAACACTGAAGCTTTCTTT

j_gene: TRBJ1-1
d_gene: -
abundance: -
v_gene: TRBV9
CDR3aa: CASSAGPHSRTNTEAFF
CDR3nt: TGTGCCAGCAGCGCCGGTCCGCACAGCCGAACGAACACTGAAGCTTTCTTT

j_gene: TRBJ2-3
d_gene: TRBD2
abundance: -
v_gene: TRBV14
CDR3aa: CASSQEMGTRFRPDTQYF
CDR3nt: TGTGCCAGCAGCCAAGAGATGGGGACTAGGTTCCGTCCAGATACGCAGTATTTT

j_gene: TRBJ2-1
d_gene: TRBD1
abundance: -
v_gene: TRBV7-3
CDR3aa: CASSWDRVGPPSPYNEQFF
CDR3nt: TGTGCCAGCAGCTGGGACAGAGTAGGCCCACCGAGTCCCTACAATGAGCAGTTCTTC

j_gene: TRBJ2-5
d_gene: -
abundance: -
v_gene: TRBV20-1
CDR3aa: CSALFRETQYF
CDR3nt: TGCAGTGCTCTATTCAGGGAGACCCAGTACTTC

j_gene: TRBJ2-7
d_gene: TRBD1
abundance: -
v_gene: TRBV5-6
CDR3aa: CASSHKGQPYEQYF
CDR3nt: TGTGCCAGCAGCCATAAGGGACAGCCCTACGAGCAGTACTTC

j_gene: TRBJ2-6
d_gene: -
abundance: -
v_gene: TRBV4-3
CDR3aa: CASSQQSEVPGANVLTF
CDR3nt: TGCGCCAGCAGCCAACAATCGGAGGTTCCTGGGGCCAACGTCCTGACTTTC

j_gene: TRBJ2-2
d_gene: TRBD2
abundance: -
v_gene: TRBV4-2
CDR3aa: CASSQVGGLAGVRTGELFF
CDR3nt: TGTGCCAGCAGCCAAGTAGGTGGACTAGCGGGAGTACGGACCGGGGAGCTGTTTTTT

j_gene: TRBJ2-1
d_gene: -
abundance: -
v_gene: TRBV21-1
CDR3aa: CASSKEPLAGDHNEQFF
CDR3nt: TGTGCCAGCAGCAAAGAACCCCTAGCGGGAGACCACAATGAGCAGTTCTTC

j_gene: TRBJ1-5
d_gene: TRBD1
abundance: few
v_gene: TRBV4-3
CDR3aa: CASSQEIFSTGEQGQPQHF
CDR3nt: TGCGCCAGCAGCCAAGAAATTTTTTCTACAGGGGAACAAGGTCAGCCCCAGCATTTT

j_gene: TRBJ2-1
d_gene: TRBD2
abundance: -
v_gene: TRBV7-8
CDR3aa: CARREGRLAGPSSYNEQFF
CDR3nt: TGTGCCCGAAGGGAGGGGCGACTAGCGGGACCAAGCTCCTACAATGAGCAGTTCTTC

j_gene: TRBJ2-7
d_gene: TRBD2
abundance: -
v_gene: TRBV18
CDR3aa: CASSPPPAGGPHEQYF
CDR3nt: TGTGCCAGCTCACCACCTCCAGCGGGAGGGCCCCACGAGCAGTACTTC

j_gene: TRBJ2-7
d_gene: -
abundance: -
v_gene: TRBV21-1
CDR3aa: CASSLRLSKTGQVEYEQYF
CDR3nt: TGTGCCAGCAGCCTACGATTGTCCAAAACGGGACAGGTCGAATACGAGCAGTACTTC

j_gene: TRBJ2-1
d_gene: -
abundance: -
v_gene: TRBV29-1
CDR3aa: CSVQTPLGAAFF
CDR3nt: TGCAGCGTACAGACCCCCCTTGGAGCGGCGTTCTTC

j_gene: TRBJ2-1
d_gene: -
abundance: -
v_gene: TRBV4-2
CDR3aa: CASSQTGQNEQFF
CDR3nt: TGTGCCAGCAGCCAAACGGGTCAGAATGAGCAGTTCTTC

j_gene: TRBJ2-2
d_gene: TRBD1
abundance: -
v_gene: TRBV13
CDR3aa: CASSMDRLNTGELFF
CDR3nt: TGTGCCAGCAGCATGGACAGGTTGAACACCGGGGAGCTGTTTTTT

j_gene: TRBJ1-2
d_gene: -
abundance: -
v_gene: TRBV6-6
CDR3aa: CASRGRDYGYTF
CDR3nt: TGTGCCAGCAGAGGCAGGGACTATGGCTACACCTTC

j_gene: TRBJ1-2
d_gene: TRBD1
abundance: -
v_gene: TRBV5-6
CDR3aa: CASSPSRDRGYGYTF
CDR3nt: TGTGCCAGCAGCCCGAGCCGGGACAGGGGGTATGGCTACACCTTC

j_gene: TRBJ2-7
d_gene: TRBD2
abundance: -
v_gene: TRBV6-1
CDR3aa: CATRGGAPGEQYF
CDR3nt: TGTGCCACCCGGGGGGGAGCCCCCGGCGAGCAGTACTTC

j_gene: TRBJ1-1
d_gene: TRBD1
abundance: -
v_gene: TRBV6-5
CDR3aa: CASSYRGRGNTEAFF
CDR3nt: TGTGCCAGTTCATACAGGGGTCGGGGGAACACTGAAGCTTTCTTT

j_gene: TRBJ2-7
d_gene: TRBD1
abundance: few
v_gene: TRBV28
CDR3aa: CASSRPTGFHEQYF
CDR3nt: TGTGCCAGCAGTCGACCGACAGGGTTCCACGAGCAGTACTTC

j_gene: TRBJ2-5
d_gene: -
abundance: -
v_gene: TRBV4-3
CDR3aa: CASSQPQLQETQYF
CDR3nt: TGCGCCAGCAGCCAACCACAGCTTCAAGAGACCCAGTACTTC